This record concerns one T cell receptor beta chain sequence. This sample was included in a study of blood T cell repertoires in COVID-19. Study as a whole: From the United States, Italy and Spain came samples of acute and convalescent COVID-19. T cells, B-cell-depleted T cells, or PBMCs supplied cDNA or gDNA.

Original methodology: For nucleated cells, counts were estimated from reference gene primer amplification. Measured with immunoSEQ multiplex PCR; TCRdb has only the in-frame clones, and not every one. V and J calls and clone size come straight from that table; D and trimming were deduced from the DNA. The sample records 45,000 to 55,000 clones, around 90% being singletons. Germline CDR1 MGHRA, CDR2 YSYEKL. This CDR3 region has 15 residues. J was trimmed by 6 bases and V by 3 bases; bases with no gene match: 6. The chain joins TRBV4-1 to TRBJ2-2; TRBD1 matches at 8 bases. The sample comprised peripheral blood. This TCR derives from a human donor in a cohort sampled during active COVID-19. The CDR3 nucleotides are TGCGCCAGCAGCCAGTACACAGGGGGAGCCGGGGAGCTGTTTTTT. It encodes CASSQYTGGAGELFF.